Listed here is a single T cell receptor (beta chain). Researchers ran the PCR with 60 Vbeta and 13 Jbeta primers. Measured with immunoSEQ multiplex PCR; TCRdb has only the in-frame clones, and not every one. The sample records around 150,000 clones, around 79% being singletons. This sample was taken from a study of cytomegalovirus exposure and HLA in healthy donors. V was pared by 4 bases and J by 6 bases, with 12 bases of the junction left unmatched. The germline gives CDR1 SGHDT, CDR2 YYEEEE. The CDR3 sequence is 16 residues long. The sample taken for sequencing was PBMCs. The receptor was isolated from a middle-aged woman in good health and CMV-seronegative. This rearrangement joins TRBV5-6 to TRBJ2-3; 9 positions match TRBD1. This CDR3 reads CASSPSGTGTWDTQYF. For the CDR3, the DNA is TGTGCCAGCAGCCCCTCCGGGACAGGGACTTGGGATACGCAGTATTTT. The whole variable domain, remainder taken from reference TRBV5-6 and TRBJ2-3, is DAGVTQSPTHLIKTRGQQVTLRCSPKSGHDTVSWYQQALGQGPQFIFQYYEEEERQRGNFPDRFSGHQFPNYSSELNVNALLLGDSALYLCASSPSGTGTWDTQYFGPGTRLTVL.